The 7 T cell receptor beta chains below all came from one sample that was sequenced in a study of blood T cells in healthy people across ages. A second PCR of roughly 7 to 11 cycles used a sample-barcoded 5' primer and a J-beta primer mix. MiXCR, run by TCRdb on the 5' RACE reads, gives a single entry per CDR3 protein. Of 1.5 million to 2 million distinct CDR3 sequences in the sample, around half were seen once. The sequenced sample consisted of blood. These receptors originate from a woman in her thirties or forties in good health.

This clonotype was seen only once. The J gene is TRBJ2-5, the V gene TRBV5-1; D may be TRBD1 (5 bases). CDR1 is SGHRS and CDR2 is YFSETQ in the germline V gene. There are 19 residues in the CDR3. Trimming removed 0 bases at V and 5 bases at J, with 26 bases between. The chain's CDR3 is CASSLAGLVDPTKGETQYF. CDR3 sequence (DNA): TGCGCCAGCAGCTTGGCTGGGCTGGTGGATCCTACGAAGGGGGAGACCCAGTACTTC.

V and J are TRBV4-3 and TRBJ1-6, with a weak D call TRBD1 (5 bases). This CDR3 contains 16 residues. In germline, CDR1 is LGHNA, CDR2 YSLEER. Trimming stripped 4 bases from V and 5 bases from J, with 15 bases between. The CDR3 region has the DNA TGCGCCAGCAGCCCAGCCCGAGGGGATAATAATTCACCCCTCCACTTT. Its protein is CASSPARGDNNSPLHF.

This sequence joins TRBV7-3 and TRBJ2-5; 7 bases are a match to TRBD1. Germline CDR1 SGHTA, CDR2 FQGTGA. CDR3 size: 16 residues. Trimming removed 5 bases from V and 5 bases from J; junction bases left unmatched: 14. CDR3 nucleotide sequence: TGTGCCAGCAGCGCAACGGGGACAGCTGGCAGGGAGACCCAGTACTTC. The encoded protein is CASSATGTAGRETQYF.

In DNA, the CDR3 is TGTGCCAGCAGTTACTCCAGCGGGGGGGCGGGATACAATGAGCAGTTCTTC. It is translated as CASSYSSGGAGYNEQFF. J is TRBJ2-1 and V is TRBV6-2 or TRBV6-3, with 10 nucleotides matching TRBD2. Germline loops: CDR1 MNHEY, CDR2 SVGEGT. Trimming at V came to 0 bases and at J to 4 bases, leaving 6 bases not matched to a gene. The CDR3 runs 17 residues.

The CDR3 DNA reads TGCAGTGCTAGAGGGGCCCTAGCGGGGAGGGAGACCCAGTACTTC. The encoded protein is CSARGALAGRETQYF. V is TRBV20-1 and J is TRBJ2-5, with 9 nucleotides matching TRBD2. The trim removed 1 base at V and 5 bases at J, leaving 8 bases unmatched. The CDR3 length is 15 residues. The germline V gene encodes CDR1 DFQATT and CDR2 SNEGSKA (reference sequence).

This clonotype was counted only a few times. The chain combines TRBV6-5 with TRBJ2-3; 11 bases agree with TRBD2. The CDR3 covers 15 residues. V was clipped by 4 bases and J by 5 bases; unmatched bases: 5. Germline-derived CDR1 and CDR2 are MNHEY and SVGAGI. CDR3 sequence reads: CASSSELAGVDTQYF. CDR3 coding DNA: TGTGCCAGCAGTTCCGAACTAGCGGGGGTAGATACGCAGTATTTT.

This clonotype has only a few counts. The chain is built from TRBV10-3 and TRBJ1-4; D gene ambiguous. Between the trimmed V and J ends, which lost 0 bases and 0 bases, there was a span of 5 bases. This CDR3 region has 15 residues. Germline V gene sequence: CDR1 ENHRY, CDR2 SYGVKD. CDR3 coding DNA: TGTGCCATCAGTGAGTCTAAGGCAACTAATGAAAAACTGTTTTTT. As protein: CAISESKATNEKLFF.